A selection of T cell receptor beta chains follows, all from one sample in a study of cytomegalovirus exposure and HLA in healthy donors. Using immunoSEQ multiplex PCR, the repertoire was profiled, and TCRdb retains in-frame clones only, with some absent. Its table lists about 50,000 clones. The sequenced sample consisted of PBMCs. The source is a woman aged 40-49 years in good health and CMV-seronegative. CDR3s include the opening cysteine and the closing phenylalanine or tryptophan. The order of the fields is J gene, D gene, V gene, CDR3 protein, CDR3 DNA. The D gene is left open where the match is weak.

J: TRBJ2-1; D: NA; V: TRBV20-1; CDR3: CSASRGNEQFF; DNA: TGCAGTGCTAGTAGGGGGAATGAGCAGTTCTTC
J: TRBJ2-2; D: NA; V: TRBV18; CDR3: CASSPLSSGNTGELFF; DNA: TGTGCCAGCTCACCACTTTCCAGCGGGAACACCGGGGAGCTGTTTTTT
J: TRBJ2-3; D: TRBD1; V: TRBV19; CDR3: CASSVQGAEDTQYF; DNA: TGTGCCAGTAGTGTACAGGGGGCAGAAGATACGCAGTATTTT
J: TRBJ2-7; D: NA; V: TRBV4-3; CDR3: CASSQDEGNEQYF; DNA: TGCGCCAGCAGCCAAGATGAGGGAAACGAGCAGTACTTC
J: TRBJ1-5; D: NA; V: TRBV28; CDR3: CASSLGGQPQHF; DNA: TGTGCCAGCAGCCTGGGAGGTCAGCCCCAGCATTTT
J: TRBJ2-1; D: NA; V: TRBV4-3; CDR3: CASSQPPDNEQFF; DNA: TGCGCCAGCAGCCAACCCCCTGACAATGAGCAGTTCTTC
J: TRBJ2-7; D: TRBD2; V: TRBV4-3; CDR3: CASSQDRGSGRAGEQYF; DNA: TGCGCCAGCAGCCAAGATCGAGGCAGCGGGAGGGCCGGCGAGCAGTACTTC
J: TRBJ1-4; D: TRBD1; V: TRBV7-2; CDR3: CASSPGPGQGHEKLFF; DNA: TGTGCCAGCAGCCCTGGGCCGGGACAGGGGCATGAAAAACTGTTTTTT
J: TRBJ1-1; D: NA; V: TRBV30; CDR3: CARRRDTEDFF; DNA: TGTGCCAGACGCAGGGACACTGAAGATTTCTTT
J: TRBJ2-1; D: TRBD1; V: TRBV29-1; CDR3: CSVAGQGLDNEQFF; DNA: TGCAGCGTAGCGGGACAGGGTCTCGACAATGAGCAGTTCTTC
J: TRBJ2-3; D: TRBD2; V: TRBV6-5; CDR3: CASSYDLAGGTDTQYF; DNA: TGTGCCAGCAGTTACGATCTAGCGGGAGGGACAGATACGCAGTATTTT
J: TRBJ2-2; D: TRBD1; V: TRBV6-6; CDR3: CASSGRTGVGTGELFF; DNA: TGTGCCAGCAGTGGACGGACAGGGGTTGGCACCGGGGAGCTGTTTTTT
J: TRBJ2-1; D: NA; V: TRBV4-2; CDR3: CASSQAPGADNEQFF; DNA: TGTGCCAGCAGCCAAGCTCCTGGGGCGGACAATGAGCAGTTCTTC
J: TRBJ1-2; D: TRBD1; V: TRBV27; CDR3: CASSRRTGVTRRVGYTF; DNA: TGTGCCAGCAGTCGGCGGACAGGGGTCACCAGAAGGGTTGGCTACACCTTC
J: TRBJ2-7; D: NA; V: TRBV11-2; CDR3: CASSSYPVGSGPYEQYF; DNA: TGTGCCAGCAGCTCGTACCCGGTCGGGAGTGGCCCCTACGAGCAGTACTTC
J: TRBJ2-7; D: NA; V: TRBV7-9; CDR3: CASSLASGTYEQYF; DNA: TGTGCCAGCAGCTTAGCGTCAGGTACCTACGAGCAGTACTTC
J: TRBJ1-1; D: NA; V: TRBV18; CDR3: CASSSQQAVMNTEAFF; DNA: TGTGCCAGCTCATCCCAACAGGCGGTAATGAACACTGAAGCTTTCTTT
J: TRBJ2-5; D: NA; V: TRBV14; CDR3: CASSPWTDPETQYF; DNA: TGTGCCAGCAGCCCCTGGACAGATCCGGAGACCCAGTACTTC
J: TRBJ2-1; D: NA; V: TRBV18; CDR3: CASSPISVGGSYNEQFF; DNA: TGTGCCAGCTCACCAATATCTGTCGGAGGATCATACAATGAGCAGTTCTTC
J: TRBJ2-4; D: TRBD2; V: TRBV4-3; CDR3: CASSQVPLLAGETKNIQYF; DNA: TGCGCCAGCAGCCAAGTCCCCTTACTAGCGGGAGAGACCAAAAACATTCAGTACTTC
J: TRBJ2-1; D: NA; V: TRBV18; CDR3: CASSPPGLRTGEQFF; DNA: TGTGCCAGCTCACCTCCGGGACTTCGGACGGGTGAGCAGTTCTTC
J: TRBJ1-1; D: NA; V: TRBV6-4; CDR3: CASSRELNTEAFF; DNA: TGTGCCAGCAGTCGTGAGCTGAACACTGAAGCTTTCTTT
J: TRBJ2-2; D: NA; V: TRBV27; CDR3: CASSLSYLPYTGELFF; DNA: TGTGCCAGCAGTTTATCTTATCTACCCTACACCGGGGAGCTGTTTTTT
J: TRBJ1-2; D: NA; V: TRBV5-1; CDR3: CASSKTGNDYGYTF; DNA: TGCGCCAGCAGCAAAACAGGGAATGACTATGGCTACACCTTC
J: TRBJ2-7; D: TRBD1; V: TRBV19; CDR3: CASSPSGQGAYEQYF; DNA: TGTGCCAGTAGTCCCTCAGGACAGGGTGCCTACGAGCAGTACTTC
J: TRBJ2-3; D: TRBD2; V: TRBV29-1; CDR3: CSVPSGTSGIGNTQYF; DNA: TGCAGCGTCCCGAGTGGGACTAGCGGGATAGGGAATACGCAGTATTTT
J: TRBJ2-7; D: TRBD1; V: TRBV6-6; CDR3: CASSYSTGTNSYEQYF; DNA: TGTGCCAGCAGTTACTCGACAGGGACCAACTCCTACGAGCAGTACTTC
J: TRBJ1-1; D: NA; V: TRBV1; CDR3: CTSSQADTEAFF; DNA: TGCACCAGCAGCCAAGCAGACACTGAAGCTTTCTTT
J: TRBJ2-7; D: NA; V: TRBV7-8; CDR3: CASSLATGAYEQYF; DNA: TGTGCCAGCAGCTTAGCCACGGGAGCCTACGAGCAGTACTTC
J: TRBJ1-6; D: NA; V: TRBV4-1; CDR3: CASSQDLSRLSYNSPLHF; DNA: TGCGCCAGCAGCCAAGATCTGTCCCGGTTATCCTATAATTCACCCCTCCACTTT
J: TRBJ2-1; D: TRBD2; V: TRBV29-1; CDR3: CSAGISGRVNEQFF; DNA: TGCAGCGCCGGTATTAGCGGGAGAGTCAATGAGCAGTTCTTC
J: TRBJ1-1; D: NA; V: TRBV28; CDR3: CASGAVNTEAFF; DNA: TGTGCCAGCGGAGCCGTGAACACTGAAGCTTTCTTT
J: TRBJ2-2; D: TRBD2; V: TRBV15; CDR3: CATSGISGLAGTGELFF; DNA: TGTGCCACCAGCGGAATTTCGGGACTAGCGGGCACCGGGGAGCTGTTTTTT
J: TRBJ2-1; D: NA; V: TRBV18; CDR3: CASSPERREQFF; DNA: TGTGCCAGCTCACCTGAGCGAAGGGAGCAGTTCTTC
J: TRBJ2-3; D: TRBD2; V: TRBV28; CDR3: CASSIWGGRAVTDTQYF; DNA: TGTGCCAGCAGTATCTGGGGCGGGAGGGCCGTAACAGATACGCAGTATTTT
J: TRBJ1-2; D: TRBD1; V: TRBV14; CDR3: CASSQVQGSASGYTF; DNA: TGTGCCAGCAGCCAAGTACAGGGGAGTGCGTCTGGCTACACCTTC
J: TRBJ1-5; D: NA; V: TRBV4-2; CDR3: CASSLVSGQDQPQHF; DNA: TGTGCCAGCAGCCTCGTCTCAGGGCAAGATCAGCCCCAGCATTTT
J: TRBJ2-5; D: TRBD1; V: TRBV7-9; CDR3: CASSLPGQGARKETQYF; DNA: TGTGCTAGCAGCTTGCCGGGACAGGGGGCCAGGAAGGAGACCCAGTACTTC
J: TRBJ2-3; D: TRBD1; V: TRBV9; CDR3: CASSLDRGRIDTQYF; DNA: TGTGCCAGCAGCCTAGACAGGGGGCGCATAGATACGCAGTATTTT
J: TRBJ2-7; D: NA; V: TRBV5-4; CDR3: CASSLRVGQTYEQYF; DNA: TGTGCCAGCAGCCTCCGAGTGGGACAAACCTACGAGCAGTACTTC
J: TRBJ2-7; D: TRBD2; V: TRBV6-1; CDR3: CASRGLAVSYEQYF; DNA: TGTGCCAGCAGAGGACTAGCGGTTTCCTACGAGCAGTACTTC
J: TRBJ2-1; D: TRBD2; V: TRBV19; CDR3: CASSIRLAGGGDNEQFF; DNA: TGTGCCAGTAGTATTCGACTAGCGGGAGGAGGGGACAATGAGCAGTTCTTC
J: TRBJ2-7; D: NA; V: TRBV18; CDR3: CASSPYHGSYEQYF; DNA: TGTGCCAGCTCACCGTACCACGGCTCCTACGAGCAGTACTTC
J: TRBJ1-1; D: TRBD1; V: TRBV4-2; CDR3: CASSPNTGGTEAFF; DNA: TGTGCCAGCAGCCCAAATACAGGGGGCACTGAAGCTTTCTTT
J: TRBJ2-3; D: TRBD2; V: TRBV5-4; CDR3: CASSSGTSWGNTDTQYF; DNA: TGTGCCAGCAGCTCAGGGACTAGCTGGGGGAACACAGATACGCAGTATTTT
J: TRBJ1-5; D: TRBD1; V: TRBV7-6; CDR3: CASSLVPQGADSNQPQHF; DNA: TGTGCCAGCAGCTTAGTTCCCCAGGGGGCGGATAGCAATCAGCCCCAGCATTTT
J: TRBJ2-5; D: TRBD1; V: TRBV9; CDR3: CASSGTGGVRETQYF; DNA: TGTGCCAGCAGCGGGACAGGGGGCGTCAGAGAGACCCAGTACTTC
J: TRBJ1-5; D: TRBD1; V: TRBV18; CDR3: CASSPIQGTDQPQHF; DNA: TGTGCCAGCTCACCTATACAGGGGACAGATCAGCCCCAGCATTTT
J: TRBJ2-7; D: TRBD2; V: TRBV14; CDR3: CASSPWTSGGADEQYF; DNA: TGTGCCAGCAGCCCTTGGACTAGCGGGGGGGCCGACGAGCAGTACTTC
J: TRBJ2-7; D: NA; V: TRBV9; CDR3: CASSPHGGASYEQYF; DNA: TGTGCCAGCAGCCCGCACGGAGGTGCTTCCTACGAGCAGTACTTC
J: TRBJ1-4; D: NA; V: TRBV2; CDR3: CASSEGLLGEVFF; DNA: TGTGCCAGCAGTGAGGGACTCCTCGGCGAGGTGTTTTTT
J: TRBJ2-1; D: TRBD2; V: TRBV29-1; CDR3: CSGLASYNEQFF; DNA: TGCAGCGGACTAGCGAGCTACAATGAGCAGTTCTTC
J: TRBJ2-7; D: NA; V: TRBV27; CDR3: CASSLSRDSYEQYF; DNA: TGTGCCAGCAGTTTAAGCAGGGATTCCTACGAGCAGTACTTC
J: TRBJ1-5; D: TRBD1; V: TRBV4-1; CDR3: CASSLEGDSGSPQHF; DNA: TGCGCCAGCAGCCTCGAGGGGGACAGCGGGAGTCCCCAGCATTTT
J: TRBJ1-2; D: NA; V: TRBV30; CDR3: CAWSLGQVYTF; DNA: TGTGCCTGGAGTCTGGGGCAGGTCTACACCTTC